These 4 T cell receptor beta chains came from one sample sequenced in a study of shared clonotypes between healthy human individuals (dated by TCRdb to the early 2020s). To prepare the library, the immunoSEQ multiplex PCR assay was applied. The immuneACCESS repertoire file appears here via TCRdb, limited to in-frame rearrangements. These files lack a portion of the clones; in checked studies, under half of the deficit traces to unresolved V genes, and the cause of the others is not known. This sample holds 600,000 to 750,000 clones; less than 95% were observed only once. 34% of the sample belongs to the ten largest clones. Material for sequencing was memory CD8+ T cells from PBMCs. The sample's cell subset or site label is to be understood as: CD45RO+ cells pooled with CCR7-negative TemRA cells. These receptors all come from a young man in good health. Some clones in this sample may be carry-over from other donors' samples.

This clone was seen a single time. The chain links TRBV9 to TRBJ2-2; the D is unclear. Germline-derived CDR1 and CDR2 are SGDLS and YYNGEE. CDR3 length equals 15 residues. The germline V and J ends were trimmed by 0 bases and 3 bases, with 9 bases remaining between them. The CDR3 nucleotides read TGTGCCAGCAGCGTAGGACCCACCTACACCGGGGAGCTGTTTTTT. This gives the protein CASSVGPTYTGELFF.

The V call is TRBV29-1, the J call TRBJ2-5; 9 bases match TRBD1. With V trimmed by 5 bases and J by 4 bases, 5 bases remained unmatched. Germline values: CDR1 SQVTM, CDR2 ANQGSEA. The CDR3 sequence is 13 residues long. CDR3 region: CSVWDRVPETQYF. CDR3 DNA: TGCAGCGTTTGGGACAGGGTTCCAGAGACCCAGTACTTC. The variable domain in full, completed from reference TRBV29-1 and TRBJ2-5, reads SAVISQKPSRDICQRGTSLTIQCQVDSQVTMMFWYRQQPGQSLTLIATANQGSEATYESGFVIDKFPISRPNLTFSTLTVSNMSPEDSSIYLCSVWDRVPETQYFGPGTRLLVL.

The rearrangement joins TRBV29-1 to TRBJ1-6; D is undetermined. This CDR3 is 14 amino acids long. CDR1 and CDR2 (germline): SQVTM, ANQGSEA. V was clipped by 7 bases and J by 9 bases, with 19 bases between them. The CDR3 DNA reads TGCAGCGCGTCACCCACGCTCCGACGTTCACCCCTCCACTTT. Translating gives CSASPTLRRSPLHF. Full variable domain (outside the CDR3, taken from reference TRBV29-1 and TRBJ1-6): SAVISQKPSRDICQRGTSLTIQCQVDSQVTMMFWYRQQPGQSLTLIATANQGSEATYESGFVIDKFPISRPNLTFSTLTVSNMSPEDSSIYLCSASPTLRRSPLHFGNGTRLTVT.

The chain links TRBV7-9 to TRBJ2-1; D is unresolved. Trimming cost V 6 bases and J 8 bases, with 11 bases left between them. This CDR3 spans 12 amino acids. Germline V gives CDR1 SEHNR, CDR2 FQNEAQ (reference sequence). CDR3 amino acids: CASRKGFDEQFF. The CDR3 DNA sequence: TGTGCCAGCAGAAAAGGATTCGATGAGCAGTTCTTC.